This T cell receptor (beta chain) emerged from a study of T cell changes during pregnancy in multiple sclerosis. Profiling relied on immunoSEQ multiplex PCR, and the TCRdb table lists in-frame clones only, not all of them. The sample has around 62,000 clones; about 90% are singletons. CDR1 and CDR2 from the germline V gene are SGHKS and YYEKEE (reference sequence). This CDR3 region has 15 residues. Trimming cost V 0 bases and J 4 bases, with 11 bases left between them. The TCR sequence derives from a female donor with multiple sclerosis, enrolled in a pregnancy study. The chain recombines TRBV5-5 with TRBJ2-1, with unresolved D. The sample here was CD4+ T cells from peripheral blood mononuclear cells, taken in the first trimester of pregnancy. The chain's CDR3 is CASSLAPALYNEQFF. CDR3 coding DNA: TGTGCCAGCAGCTTGGCCCCCGCGCTATACAATGAGCAGTTCTTC.